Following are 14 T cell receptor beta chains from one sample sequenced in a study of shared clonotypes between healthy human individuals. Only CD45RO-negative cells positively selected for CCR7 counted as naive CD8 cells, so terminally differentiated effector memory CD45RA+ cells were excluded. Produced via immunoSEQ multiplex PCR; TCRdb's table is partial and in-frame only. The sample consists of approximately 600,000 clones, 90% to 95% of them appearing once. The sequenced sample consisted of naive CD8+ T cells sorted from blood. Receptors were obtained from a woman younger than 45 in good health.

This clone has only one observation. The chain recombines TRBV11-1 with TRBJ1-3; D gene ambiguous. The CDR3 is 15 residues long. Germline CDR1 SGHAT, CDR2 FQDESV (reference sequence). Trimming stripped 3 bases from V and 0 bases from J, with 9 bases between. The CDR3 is CASSFGVSSGNTIYF. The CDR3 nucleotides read TGTGCCAGCAGCTTCGGGGTGAGCTCTGGAAACACCATATATTTT.

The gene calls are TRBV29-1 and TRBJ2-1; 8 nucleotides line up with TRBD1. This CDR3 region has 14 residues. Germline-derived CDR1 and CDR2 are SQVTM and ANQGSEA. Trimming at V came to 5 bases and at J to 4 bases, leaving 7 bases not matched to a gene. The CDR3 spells CSVPGQVRYNEQFF. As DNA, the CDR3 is TGCAGCGTTCCGGGACAGGTTCGGTACAATGAGCAGTTCTTC.

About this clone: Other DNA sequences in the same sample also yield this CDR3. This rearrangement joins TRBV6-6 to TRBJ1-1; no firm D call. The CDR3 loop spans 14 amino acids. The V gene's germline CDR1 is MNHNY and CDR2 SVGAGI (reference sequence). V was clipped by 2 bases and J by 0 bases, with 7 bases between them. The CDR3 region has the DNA TGTGCCAGCAGTTACGGGCAATTGAACACTGAAGCTTTCTTT. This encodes CASSYGQLNTEAFF.

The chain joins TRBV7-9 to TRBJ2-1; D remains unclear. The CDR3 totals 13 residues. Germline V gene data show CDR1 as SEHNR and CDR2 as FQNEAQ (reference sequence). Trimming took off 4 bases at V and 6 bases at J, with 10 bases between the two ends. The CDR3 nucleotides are TGTGCCAGCAGCTACGGAGCGCCCAATGAGCAGTTCTTC. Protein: CASSYGAPNEQFF.

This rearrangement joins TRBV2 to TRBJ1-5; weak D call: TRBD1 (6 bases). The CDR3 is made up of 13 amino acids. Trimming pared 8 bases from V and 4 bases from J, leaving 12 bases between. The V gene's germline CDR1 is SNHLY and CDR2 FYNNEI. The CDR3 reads CASLGQRNQPQHF. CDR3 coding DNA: TGTGCCAGCTTAGGACAGAGAAATCAGCCCCAGCATTTT.

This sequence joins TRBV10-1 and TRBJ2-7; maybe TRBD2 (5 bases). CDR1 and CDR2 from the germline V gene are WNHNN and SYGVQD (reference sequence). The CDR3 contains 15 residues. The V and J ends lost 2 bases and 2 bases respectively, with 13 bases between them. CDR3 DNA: TGCGCCAGCAGTGAGGGGAGTGAGCCTACCTACGAGCAGTACTTC. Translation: CASSEGSEPTYEQYF.

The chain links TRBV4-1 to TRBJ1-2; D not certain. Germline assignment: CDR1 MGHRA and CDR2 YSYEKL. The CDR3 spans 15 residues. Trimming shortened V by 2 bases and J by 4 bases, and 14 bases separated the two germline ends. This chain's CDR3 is CASSQTGPSGYGYTF. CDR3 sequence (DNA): TGCGCCAGCAGCCAAACCGGTCCGTCGGGCTATGGCTACACCTTC.

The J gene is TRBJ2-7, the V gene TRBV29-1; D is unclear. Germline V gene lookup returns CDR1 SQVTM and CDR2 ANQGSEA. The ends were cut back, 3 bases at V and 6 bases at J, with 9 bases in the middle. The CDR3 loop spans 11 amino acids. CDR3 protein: CSVDSGIEQYF. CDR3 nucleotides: TGCAGCGTTGATTCAGGTATCGAGCAGTACTTC.

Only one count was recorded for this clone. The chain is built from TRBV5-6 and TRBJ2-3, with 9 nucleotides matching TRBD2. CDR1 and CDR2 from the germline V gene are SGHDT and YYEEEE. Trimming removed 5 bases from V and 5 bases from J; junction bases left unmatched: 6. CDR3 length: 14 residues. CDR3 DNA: TGTGCCAGCAGTTTAGCGGGAGCAGTAGATACGCAGTATTTT. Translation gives CASSLAGAVDTQYF.

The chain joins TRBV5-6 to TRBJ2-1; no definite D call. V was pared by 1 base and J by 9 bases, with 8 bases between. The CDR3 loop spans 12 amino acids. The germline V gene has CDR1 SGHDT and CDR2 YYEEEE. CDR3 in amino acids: CASSLSVTEQFF. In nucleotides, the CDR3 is TGTGCCAGCAGCTTGTCAGTAACTGAGCAGTTCTTC.

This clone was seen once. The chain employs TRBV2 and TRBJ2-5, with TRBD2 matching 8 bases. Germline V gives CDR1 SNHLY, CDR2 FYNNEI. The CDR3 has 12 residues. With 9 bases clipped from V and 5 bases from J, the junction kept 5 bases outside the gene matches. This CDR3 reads CARRGLEETQYF. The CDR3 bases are TGTGCCAGAAGGGGACTAGAGGAGACCCAGTACTTC.

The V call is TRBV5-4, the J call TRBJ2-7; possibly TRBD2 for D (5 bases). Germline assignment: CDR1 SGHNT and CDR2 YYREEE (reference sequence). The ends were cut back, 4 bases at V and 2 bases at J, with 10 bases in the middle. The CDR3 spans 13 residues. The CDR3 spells CASSRESTYEQYF. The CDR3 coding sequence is TGTGCCAGCAGCAGGGAGTCAACCTACGAGCAGTACTTC. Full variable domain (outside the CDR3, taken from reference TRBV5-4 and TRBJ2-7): ETGVTQSPTHLIKTRGQQVTLRCSSQSGHNTVSWYQQALGQGPQFIFQYYREEENGRGNFPPRFSGLQFPNYSSELNVNALELDDSALYLCASSRESTYEQYFGPGTRLTVT.

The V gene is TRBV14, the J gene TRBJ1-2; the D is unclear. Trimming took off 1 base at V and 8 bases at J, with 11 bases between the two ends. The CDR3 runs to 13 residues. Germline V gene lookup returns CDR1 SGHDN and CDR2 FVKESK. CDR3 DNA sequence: TGTGCCAGCAGCCAAGTATCTTCGGGAGGCTACACCTTC. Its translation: CASSQVSSGGYTF.

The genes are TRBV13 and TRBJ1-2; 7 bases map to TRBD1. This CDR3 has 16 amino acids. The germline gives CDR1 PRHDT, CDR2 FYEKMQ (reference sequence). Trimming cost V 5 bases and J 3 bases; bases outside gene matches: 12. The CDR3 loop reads CASSEASTGRDYGYTF. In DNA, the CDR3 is TGTGCCAGCAGCGAGGCCTCGACAGGGAGGGACTATGGCTACACCTTC.